These 8 T cell receptor beta chains came from one sample sequenced in a study of follicular helper T cells after annual influenza vaccination. The time point denotes: 2014-2015 season, 7 days after vaccination. Libraries were prepared by immunoSEQ multiplex PCR; TCRdb keeps only in-frame clonotypes and omits some of them. The data hold some 10,000 clones, with 83% observed a single time. The sequencing here drew on CXCR5- memory CD4+ T cells sorted from blood, taken 7 days after influenza vaccination. The receptors shown here come from an adult who received the influenza vaccine.

The chain joins TRBV25-1 to TRBJ1-2; D is unresolved. This CDR3 is built from 14 residues. CDR1 is MGHDK and CDR2 is SYGVNS in the germline V gene. Trimming took off 2 bases at V and 2 bases at J, with 9 bases between the two ends. The chain's CDR3 is CASSELARNYGYTF. The CDR3 DNA sequence: TGTGCCAGCAGTGAACTCGCCAGAAACTATGGCTACACCTTC.

The V gene is TRBV7-6, the J gene TRBJ2-6, with a weak D call TRBD2 (5 bases). Trimming left V 2 bases short and J 2 bases short, with 16 bases between. This CDR3 has 18 residues. The germline V gene encodes CDR1 SGHVS and CDR2 FNYEAQ. The CDR3 DNA sequence: TGTGCCAGCAGCTTATTTTCGCGGGCCCGAGCTGGGGCCAACGTCCTGACTTTC. Protein: CASSLFSRARAGANVLTF.

The chain couples TRBV18 to TRBJ2-5; no clear D. CDR3 length equals 17 residues. The germline V gene encodes CDR1 KGHSH and CDR2 LQKENI. With 4 bases removed from V and 5 bases from J, the gap between germline ends came to 23 bases. This CDR3 is CASSRGTSLNNRETQYF. The DNA for the CDR3 is TGTGCCAGCTCACGGGGAACATCACTAAACAACCGGGAGACCCAGTACTTC.

The J gene is TRBJ1-5, the V gene TRBV4-2; 9 nucleotides line up with TRBD1. The junction had 5 bases not matched to a gene; V was cut back by 2 bases and J by 3 bases. CDR3 length equals 16 residues. Germline V gene lookup returns CDR1 LGHNA and CDR2 YNFKEQ. In DNA form, the CDR3 reads TGTGCCAGCAGCCAATCACAGGGGGCTTACAATCAGCCCCAGCATTTT. This codes for CASSQSQGAYNQPQHF.

The chain joins TRBV7-2 to TRBJ2-1; 12 bases are a match to TRBD1. The CDR3 loop spans 16 amino acids. The V gene's germline CDR1 is SGHTA and CDR2 FQGNSA. Trimming took 4 bases from V and 8 from J; bases not matched to a gene: 9. In DNA form, the CDR3 reads TGTGCCAGCAGCTCTTCCGGGACAGGGGGCTTGTATGAGCAGTTCTTC. Its translation is CASSSSGTGGLYEQFF.

The chain carries TRBV5-4 and TRBJ1-1; D is undetermined. The germline CDR1 and CDR2 sequences are SGHNT and YYREEE (reference sequence). This CDR3 contains 13 residues. Trimming stripped 0 bases from V and 2 bases from J, with 5 bases between. The CDR3 DNA is TGTGCCAGCAGCTTGGGCAGTAACACTGAAGCTTTCTTT. Its translation is CASSLGSNTEAFF.

The V call is TRBV7-2, the J call TRBJ2-5; 8 positions agree with TRBD1. The germline V gene has CDR1 SGHTA and CDR2 FQGNSA. CDR3 size: 14 residues. The V segment lost 5 bases and the J segment 3 bases; nucleotides outside the gene matches: 5. The CDR3 sequence is CASSDRTGKETQYF. The CDR3, as DNA: TGTGCCAGCAGCGACCGGACAGGGAAAGAGACCCAGTACTTC.

The chain carries TRBV6-1 and TRBJ1-1; D not certain. This CDR3 has 13 amino acids. Trimming cost V 7 bases and J 5 bases, with 14 bases left between them. Germline CDR1 reads MNHNS; CDR2 reads SASEGT. CDR3 sequence reads: CASTLGSSTEAFF. The CDR3 region has the DNA TGTGCCAGCACTCTGGGGTCCTCAACTGAAGCTTTCTTT.